Listed below are T cell receptor beta chains from one sample, sequenced in a study of T cells in tumors after PD-1 blockade. Measured with immunoSEQ multiplex PCR; TCRdb has only the in-frame clones, and not every one. Of 20,000 to 25,000 clones in the sample, more than 70% are singletons; the top ten hold 20% to 30%. The material was PBMCs, obtained before anti-PD-1 treatment. These receptors were taken from a human donor with basal cell carcinoma. Both conserved end residues are part of each CDR3. D genes are given only for firm matches. Clone size is given for some rows only: seen once, a few or many times, or a class if the clone is expanded.

cdr3_aa: CASALTTEEKLFF
cdr3_nt: TGTGCCAGCGCCCTGACGACCGAAGAAAAACTGTTTTTT
j_call: TRBJ1-4
d_call: .
clone_size: .
v_call: TRBV6-5

cdr3_aa: CASSPPASPRFAGNTIYF
cdr3_nt: TGTGCCAGCTCACCACCGGCTTCACCGCGGTTTGCTGGAAACACCATATATTTT
j_call: TRBJ1-3
d_call: .
clone_size: .
v_call: TRBV18

cdr3_aa: CASSWDYRTDTQYF
cdr3_nt: TGTGCCAGCAGCTGGGACTATCGCACAGATACGCAGTATTTT
j_call: TRBJ2-3
d_call: TRBD2
clone_size: .
v_call: TRBV3-1/TRBV3-2

cdr3_aa: CASSSLSPRTGETQYF
cdr3_nt: TGTGCCAGCAGCTCGCTGAGCCCCAGAACCGGTGAGACCCAGTACTTC
j_call: TRBJ2-5
d_call: .
clone_size: .
v_call: TRBV7-9

cdr3_aa: CASSLSNTEAFF
cdr3_nt: TGTGCCAGCAGCCTTTCCAACACTGAAGCTTTCTTT
j_call: TRBJ1-1
d_call: .
clone_size: .
v_call: TRBV12-3/TRBV12-4

cdr3_aa: CASSLNLNTEAFF
cdr3_nt: TGTGCCAGCAGCTTAAACCTGAACACTGAAGCTTTCTTT
j_call: TRBJ1-1
d_call: .
clone_size: .
v_call: TRBV11-1

cdr3_aa: CASSRSGGERGWETQYF
cdr3_nt: TGTGCCAGCTCACGTAGCGGGGGGGAGCGGGGATGGGAGACCCAGTACTTC
j_call: TRBJ2-5
d_call: TRBD2
clone_size: .
v_call: TRBV18

cdr3_aa: CASSQDAGHLGTDTQYF
cdr3_nt: TGTGCCAGCAGCCAAGACGCAGGTCACCTGGGGACAGATACGCAGTATTTT
j_call: TRBJ2-3
d_call: .
clone_size: few
v_call: TRBV4-2

cdr3_aa: CAIRGTSGTYEQYF
cdr3_nt: TGTGCCATCAGGGGGACTAGCGGGACCTACGAGCAGTACTTC
j_call: TRBJ2-7
d_call: TRBD2
clone_size: .
v_call: TRBV10-3

cdr3_aa: CASRIPTGGETQYF
cdr3_nt: TGTGCCAGTAGAATCCCGACAGGGGGAGAGACCCAGTACTTC
j_call: TRBJ2-5
d_call: TRBD1
clone_size: .
v_call: TRBV19

cdr3_aa: CASSLGGRMNTEAFF
cdr3_nt: TGTGCCAGCAGTTTGGGGGGAAGAATGAACACTGAAGCTTTCTTT
j_call: TRBJ1-1
d_call: .
clone_size: few
v_call: TRBV28

cdr3_aa: CASSPFLHNEQFF
cdr3_nt: TGTGCCAGCAGCCCTTTTCTACACAATGAGCAGTTCTTC
j_call: TRBJ2-1
d_call: .
clone_size: .
v_call: TRBV7-3

cdr3_aa: CASSPGTVSGNTIYF
cdr3_nt: TGTGCCAGCAGTCCCGGGACTGTCTCTGGAAACACCATATATTTT
j_call: TRBJ1-3
d_call: .
clone_size: few
v_call: TRBV28

cdr3_aa: CASSLKTSDYEQYF
cdr3_nt: TGTGCCAGCAGCTTAAAGACTAGCGACTACGAGCAGTACTTC
j_call: TRBJ2-7
d_call: TRBD2
clone_size: .
v_call: TRBV7-2

cdr3_aa: CASSLETGDEQFF
cdr3_nt: TGTGCCAGCAGCTTGGAGACAGGGGATGAGCAGTTCTTC
j_call: TRBJ2-1
d_call: TRBD1
clone_size: .
v_call: TRBV5-4

cdr3_aa: CASSGQIASGEQFF
cdr3_nt: TGTGCCAGCAGCGGCCAGATAGCGTCAGGTGAGCAGTTCTTC
j_call: TRBJ2-1
d_call: .
clone_size: .
v_call: TRBV9

cdr3_aa: CASSGQLASGELFF
cdr3_nt: TGTGCCAGCAGCGGACAACTAGCATCCGGGGAGCTGTTTTTT
j_call: TRBJ2-2
d_call: .
clone_size: few
v_call: TRBV9

cdr3_aa: CASSVPGQYEQYF
cdr3_nt: TGTGCCAGCAGTGTCCCGGGACAGTACGAGCAGTACTTC
j_call: TRBJ2-7
d_call: TRBD1
clone_size: .
v_call: TRBV28

cdr3_aa: CASSEGAYEQYF
cdr3_nt: TGTGCCAGCAGTGAGGGGGCCTACGAGCAGTACTTC
j_call: TRBJ2-7
d_call: .
clone_size: .
v_call: TRBV2

cdr3_aa: CASSSSGAYNEQFF
cdr3_nt: TGTGCCAGCAGCTCAAGCGGGGCGTACAATGAGCAGTTCTTC
j_call: TRBJ2-1
d_call: TRBD2
clone_size: .
v_call: TRBV7-3

cdr3_aa: CAIPTRPSTDTQYF
cdr3_nt: TGTGCCATCCCGACTAGGCCTAGCACAGATACGCAGTATTTT
j_call: TRBJ2-3
d_call: .
clone_size: .
v_call: TRBV5-4

cdr3_aa: CASSLQWSGQTGFTYEQYF
cdr3_nt: TGCGCCAGCAGCTTGCAGTGGAGCGGGCAAACCGGGTTCACGTACGAGCAGTACTTC
j_call: TRBJ2-7
d_call: .
clone_size: .
v_call: TRBV5-1

cdr3_aa: CASSPGDNRLWGYTF
cdr3_nt: TGTGCCAGCAGTCCTGGGGACAACCGCTTATGGGGCTACACCTTC
j_call: TRBJ1-2
d_call: .
clone_size: .
v_call: TRBV28